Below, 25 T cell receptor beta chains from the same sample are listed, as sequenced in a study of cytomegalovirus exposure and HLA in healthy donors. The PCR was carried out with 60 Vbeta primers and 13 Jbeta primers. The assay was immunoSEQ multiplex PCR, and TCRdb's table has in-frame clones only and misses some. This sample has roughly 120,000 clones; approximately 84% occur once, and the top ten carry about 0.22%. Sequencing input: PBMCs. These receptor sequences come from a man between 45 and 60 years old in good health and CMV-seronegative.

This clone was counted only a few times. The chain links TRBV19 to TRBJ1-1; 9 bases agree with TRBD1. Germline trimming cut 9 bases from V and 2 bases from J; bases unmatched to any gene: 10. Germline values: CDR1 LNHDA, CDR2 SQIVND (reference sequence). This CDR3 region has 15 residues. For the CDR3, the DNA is TGTGCCAGCACTTGGACAGGGGTCGGAAACACTGAAGCTTTCTTT. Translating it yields CASTWTGVGNTEAFF.

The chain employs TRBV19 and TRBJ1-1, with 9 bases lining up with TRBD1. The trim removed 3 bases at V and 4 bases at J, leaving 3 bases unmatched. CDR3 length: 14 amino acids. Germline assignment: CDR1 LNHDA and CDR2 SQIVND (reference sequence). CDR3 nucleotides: TGTGCCAGTAGTATGACAGGGGGACTCACTGAAGCTTTCTTT. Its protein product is CASSMTGGLTEAFF.

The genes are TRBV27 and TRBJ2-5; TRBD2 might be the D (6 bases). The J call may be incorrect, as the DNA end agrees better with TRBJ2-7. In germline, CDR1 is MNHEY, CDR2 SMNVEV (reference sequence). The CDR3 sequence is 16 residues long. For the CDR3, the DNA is TGTGCCAGCAACCCCGCGGGGAGCGGTTCCCCCTACGAGCAGTACTTC. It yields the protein CASNPAGSGSPYEQYF.

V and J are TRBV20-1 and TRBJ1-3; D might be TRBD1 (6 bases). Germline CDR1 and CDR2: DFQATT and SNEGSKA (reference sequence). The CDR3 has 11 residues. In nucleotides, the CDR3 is TGCGGGGGGGGGCTTGGAAACACCATATATTTT. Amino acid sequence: CGGGLGNTIYF.

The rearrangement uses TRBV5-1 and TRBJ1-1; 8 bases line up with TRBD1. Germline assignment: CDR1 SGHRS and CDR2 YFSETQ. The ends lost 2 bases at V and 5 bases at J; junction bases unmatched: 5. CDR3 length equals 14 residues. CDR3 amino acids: CASSLQGGETEAFF. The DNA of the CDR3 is TGCGCCAGCAGCTTACAGGGGGGAGAGACTGAAGCTTTCTTT.

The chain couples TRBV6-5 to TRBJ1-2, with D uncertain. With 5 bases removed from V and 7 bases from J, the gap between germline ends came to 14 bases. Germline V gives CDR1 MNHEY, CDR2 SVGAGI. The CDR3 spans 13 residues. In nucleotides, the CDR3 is TGTGCCAGCAGTCCGGGATCAAGAGCTGGCTACACCTTC. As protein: CASSPGSRAGYTF.

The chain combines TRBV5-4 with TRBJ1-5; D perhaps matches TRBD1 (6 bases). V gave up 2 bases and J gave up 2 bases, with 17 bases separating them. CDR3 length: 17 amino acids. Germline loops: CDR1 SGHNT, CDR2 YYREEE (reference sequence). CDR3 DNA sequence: TGTGCCAGCAGCTTTCCTAGGGGGGGCGGAGGCAATCAGCCCCAGCATTTT. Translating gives CASSFPRGGGGNQPQHF. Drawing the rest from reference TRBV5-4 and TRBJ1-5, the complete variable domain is ETGVTQSPTHLIKTRGQQVTLRCSSQSGHNTVSWYQQALGQGPQFIFQYYREEENGRGNFPPRFSGLQFPNYSSELNVNALELDDSALYLCASSFPRGGGGNQPQHFGDGTRLSIL.

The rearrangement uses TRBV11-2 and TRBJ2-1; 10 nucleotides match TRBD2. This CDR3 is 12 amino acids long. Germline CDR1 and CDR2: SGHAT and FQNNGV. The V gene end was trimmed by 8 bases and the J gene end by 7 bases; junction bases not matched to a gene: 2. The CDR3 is CASELAGNEQFF. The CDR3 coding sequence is TGTGCCAGCGAACTAGCGGGGAATGAGCAGTTCTTC.

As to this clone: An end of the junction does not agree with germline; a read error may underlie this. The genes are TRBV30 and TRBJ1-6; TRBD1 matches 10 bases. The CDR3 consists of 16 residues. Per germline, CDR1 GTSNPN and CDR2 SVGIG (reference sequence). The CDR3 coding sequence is TGTGCCAGGAGTGCTGCCCGGACAGGGGGAAATTCACCCCTCCACTTT. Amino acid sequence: CARSAARTGGNSPLHF.

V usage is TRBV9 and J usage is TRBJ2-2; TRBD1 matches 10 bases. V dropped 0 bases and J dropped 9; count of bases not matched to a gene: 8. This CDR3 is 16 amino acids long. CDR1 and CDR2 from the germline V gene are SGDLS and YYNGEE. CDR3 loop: CASSVGVGQGVRELFF. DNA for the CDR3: TGTGCCAGCAGCGTAGGCGTAGGACAGGGGGTCCGGGAGCTGTTTTTT.

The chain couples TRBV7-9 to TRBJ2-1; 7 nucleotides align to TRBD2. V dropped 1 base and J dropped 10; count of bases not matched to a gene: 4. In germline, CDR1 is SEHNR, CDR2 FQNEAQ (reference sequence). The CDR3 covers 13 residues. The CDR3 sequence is CASSLEVREEQFF. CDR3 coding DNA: TGTGCCAGCAGCTTAGAGGTGCGGGAGGAGCAGTTCTTC.

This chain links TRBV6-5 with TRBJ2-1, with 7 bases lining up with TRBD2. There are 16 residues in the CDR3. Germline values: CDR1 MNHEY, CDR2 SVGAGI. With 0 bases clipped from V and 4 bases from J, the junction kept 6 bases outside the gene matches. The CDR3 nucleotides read TGTGCCAGCAGTTACTCAGCGGGATCCCTGTACAATGAGCAGTTCTTC. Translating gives CASSYSAGSLYNEQFF.

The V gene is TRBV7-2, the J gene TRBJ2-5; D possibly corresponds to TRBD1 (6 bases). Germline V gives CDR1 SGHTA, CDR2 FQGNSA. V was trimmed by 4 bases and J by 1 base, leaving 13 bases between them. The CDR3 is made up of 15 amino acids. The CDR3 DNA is TGTGCCAGCAGCTCCCCGACAGGCCCCCAAGAGACCCAGTACTTC. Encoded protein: CASSSPTGPQETQYF.

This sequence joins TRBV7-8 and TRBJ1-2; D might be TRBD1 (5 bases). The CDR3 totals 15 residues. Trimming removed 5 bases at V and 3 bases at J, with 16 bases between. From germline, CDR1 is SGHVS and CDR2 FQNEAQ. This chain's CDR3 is CASSAAGGPHYGYTF. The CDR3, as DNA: TGTGCCAGCAGCGCCGCGGGGGGACCTCACTATGGCTACACCTTC.

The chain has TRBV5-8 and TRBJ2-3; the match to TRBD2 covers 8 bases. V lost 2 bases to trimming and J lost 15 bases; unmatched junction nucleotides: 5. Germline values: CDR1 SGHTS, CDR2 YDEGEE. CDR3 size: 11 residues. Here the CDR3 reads CASSFGTSSYF. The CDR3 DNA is TGTGCCAGCAGCTTTGGGACTAGTTCATATTTT. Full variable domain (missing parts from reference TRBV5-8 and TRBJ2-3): EAGVTQSPTHLIKTRGQQATLRCSPISGHTSVYWYQQALGLGLQFLLWYDEGEERNRGNFPPRFSGRQFPNYSSELNVNALELEDSALYLCASSFGTSSYFGPGTRLTVL.

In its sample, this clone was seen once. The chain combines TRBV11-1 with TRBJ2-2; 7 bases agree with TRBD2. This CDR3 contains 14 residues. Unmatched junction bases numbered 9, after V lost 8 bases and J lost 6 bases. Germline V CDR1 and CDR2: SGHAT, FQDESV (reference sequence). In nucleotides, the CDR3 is TGTGCCAGCGGACCGGCGGGAGTCTCCGGGGAGCTGTTTTTT. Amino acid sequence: CASGPAGVSGELFF.

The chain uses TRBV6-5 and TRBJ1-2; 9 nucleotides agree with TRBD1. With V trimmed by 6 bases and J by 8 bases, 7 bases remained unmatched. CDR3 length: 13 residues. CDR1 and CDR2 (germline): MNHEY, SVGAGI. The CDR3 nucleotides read TGTGCCAGCAGGTACAGGGGGCGCATAGGCTACACCTTC. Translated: CASRYRGRIGYTF.

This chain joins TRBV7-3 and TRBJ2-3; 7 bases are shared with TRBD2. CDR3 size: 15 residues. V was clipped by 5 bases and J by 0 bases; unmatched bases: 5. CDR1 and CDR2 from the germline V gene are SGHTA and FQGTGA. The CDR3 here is CASSPLAGSTDTQYF. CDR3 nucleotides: TGTGCCAGCAGCCCCTTAGCGGGCAGCACAGATACGCAGTATTTT.

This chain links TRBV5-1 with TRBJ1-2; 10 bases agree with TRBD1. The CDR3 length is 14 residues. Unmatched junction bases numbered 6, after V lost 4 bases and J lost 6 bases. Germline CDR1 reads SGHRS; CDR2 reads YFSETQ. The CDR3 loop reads CASSKAGTGDGYTF. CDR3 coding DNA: TGCGCCAGCAGCAAAGCCGGGACAGGGGATGGCTACACCTTC.

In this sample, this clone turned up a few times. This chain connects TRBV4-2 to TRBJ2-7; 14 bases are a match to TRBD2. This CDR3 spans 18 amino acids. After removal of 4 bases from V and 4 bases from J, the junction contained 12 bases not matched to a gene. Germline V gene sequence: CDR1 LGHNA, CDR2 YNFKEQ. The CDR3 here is CASSPPGLAGESAYEQYF. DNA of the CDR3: TGTGCCAGCAGCCCACCGGGACTAGCGGGAGAATCGGCGTACGAGCAGTACTTC.

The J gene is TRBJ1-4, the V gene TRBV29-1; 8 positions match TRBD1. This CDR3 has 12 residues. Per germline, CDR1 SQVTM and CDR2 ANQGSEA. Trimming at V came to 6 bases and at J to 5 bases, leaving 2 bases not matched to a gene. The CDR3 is CSVRTGNEKLFF. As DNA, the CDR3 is TGCAGCGTGAGGACAGGGAATGAAAAACTGTTTTTT.

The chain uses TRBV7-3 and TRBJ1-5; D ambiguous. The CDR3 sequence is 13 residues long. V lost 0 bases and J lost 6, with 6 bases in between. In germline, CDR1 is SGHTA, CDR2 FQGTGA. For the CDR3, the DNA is TGTGCCAGCAGCTTAACGACGGGTCAGCCCCAGCATTTT. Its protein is CASSLTTGQPQHF. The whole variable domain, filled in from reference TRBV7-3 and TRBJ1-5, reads GAGVSQTPSNKVTEKGKYVELRCDPISGHTALYWYRQSLGQGPEFLIYFQGTGAADDSGLPNDRFFAVRPEGSVSTLKIQRTERGDSAVYLCASSLTTGQPQHFGDGTRLSIL.

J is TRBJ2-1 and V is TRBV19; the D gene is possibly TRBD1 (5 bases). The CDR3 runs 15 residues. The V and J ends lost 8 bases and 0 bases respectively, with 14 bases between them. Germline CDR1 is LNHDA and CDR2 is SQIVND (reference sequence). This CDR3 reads CASEDSASSYNEQFF. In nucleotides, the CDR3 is TGTGCCAGTGAAGACAGCGCAAGCTCCTACAATGAGCAGTTCTTC.

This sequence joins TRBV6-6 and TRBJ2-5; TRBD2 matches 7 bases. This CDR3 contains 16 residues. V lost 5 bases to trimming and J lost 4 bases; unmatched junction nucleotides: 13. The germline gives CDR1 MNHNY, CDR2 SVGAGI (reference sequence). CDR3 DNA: TGTGCCAGCAGTCCGCCTGGGGCGGGGGAGGGAGAGACCCAGTACTTC. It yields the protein CASSPPGAGEGETQYF.

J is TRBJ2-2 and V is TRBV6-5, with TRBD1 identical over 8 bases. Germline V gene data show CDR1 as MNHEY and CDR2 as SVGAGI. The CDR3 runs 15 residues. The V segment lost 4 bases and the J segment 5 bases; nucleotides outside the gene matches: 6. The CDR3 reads CASSFRQGWTGELFF. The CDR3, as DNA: TGTGCCAGCAGTTTCAGACAGGGGTGGACCGGGGAGCTGTTTTTT.